Presented here are 21 T cell receptor beta chains from one specimen sequenced in a study of TIL therapy for anti-PD-1-resistant metastatic lung cancer. Sequencing used immunoSEQ v3. Repertoires were generated with immunoSEQ multiplex PCR, while TCRdb's copy carries only in-frame clones and drops some. The sample comprises approximately 22,000 clones, more than 65% of which are singletons, and almost 2% rests with the top ten. Documented time point: pre-treatment sample, taken before nivolumab and TIL therapy. The sequences come from blood, collected at baseline. The source of these receptors is a person aged 25 to 85 with non-small cell lung cancer.

V usage is TRBV29-1 and J usage is TRBJ2-1, with 11 bases fitting TRBD2. The germline V gene has CDR1 SQVTM and CDR2 ANQGSEA. CDR3 length equals 16 residues. The trim removed 6 bases at V and 4 bases at J, leaving 11 bases unmatched. The CDR3 here is CSVPVGTSGKYNEQFF. The DNA of the CDR3 is TGCAGCGTGCCCGTTGGGACTAGCGGAAAATACAATGAGCAGTTCTTC.

Concerning this clone itself: The same CDR3 can be traced to other DNA sequences in this sample. The V gene is TRBV10-1, the J gene TRBJ2-2; D perhaps matches TRBD1 (6 bases). The CDR3 runs to 13 residues. From germline, CDR1 is WNHNN and CDR2 SYGVQD (reference sequence). V was pared by 3 bases and J by 5 bases, with 7 bases between. The chain's CDR3 is CASSDRGTGELFF. The CDR3 DNA sequence: TGCGCCAGCAGTGACAGGGGAACCGGGGAGCTGTTTTTT.

V usage is TRBV14 and J usage is TRBJ2-3; TRBD2 matches 8 bases. This CDR3 spans 16 amino acids. V was pared by 8 bases and J by 2 bases, with 12 bases of the junction left unmatched. CDR1 and CDR2 from the germline V gene are SGHDN and FVKESK. Here the CDR3 DNA reads TGTGCCAGCGCGAATCGGGGGGGGCCAGCCACAGATACGCAGTATTTT. Encoded protein: CASANRGGPATDTQYF.

The chain recombines TRBV2 with TRBJ2-7, with 9 bases identical to TRBD1. Germline CDR1 and CDR2: SNHLY and FYNNEI. The V and J ends lost 3 bases and 5 bases, in that order; junction bases with no gene match: 8. The CDR3 sequence is 15 residues long. As DNA, the CDR3 is TGTGCCAGCAGTGACTCCGGGACAGGGCTTGACGAGCAGTACTTC. Its translation is CASSDSGTGLDEQYF.

The genes are TRBV7-3 and TRBJ2-5; the D gene is possibly TRBD2 (5 bases). V was trimmed by 5 bases and J by 9 bases, leaving 16 bases between them. Germline V gives CDR1 SGHTA, CDR2 FQGTGA. The CDR3 sequence is 13 residues long. CDR3 in DNA: TGTGCCAGCAGCATGACTCCTTCCGGGGCCCAGTACTTC. This encodes CASSMTPSGAQYF.

This chain uses TRBV5-1 with TRBJ1-2; the D is unclear. This CDR3 is built from 14 residues. Trimming took 0 bases from V and 1 from J, leaving 7 bases between them. Germline V gene sequence: CDR1 SGHRS, CDR2 YFSETQ. The CDR3 bases are TGCGCCAGCAGCTTGGGACGGCTTAACTATGGCTACACCTTC. This sequence encodes CASSLGRLNYGYTF.

The chain couples TRBV6-2 or TRBV6-3 to TRBJ1-1; TRBD1 might be the D (6 bases). The germline CDR1 and CDR2 sequences are MNHEY and SVGEGT. With 5 bases removed from V and 4 bases from J, the gap between germline ends came to 20 bases. The CDR3 totals 16 residues. The CDR3 nucleotides read TGTGCCAGCAGTCGGACGGGGGGCGTATCGGGCACTGAAGCTTTCTTT. Its protein is CASSRTGGVSGTEAFF.

The chain carries TRBV5-1 and TRBJ1-5, with D unclear. Germline CDR1 SGHRS, CDR2 YFSETQ. V gave up 1 base and J gave up 6 bases, with 8 bases separating them. The length of the CDR3 is 13 residues. The CDR3 here is CASSLRLGQPQHF. The CDR3 nucleotides are TGCGCCAGCAGCTTGCGTTTAGGTCAGCCCCAGCATTTT.

The chain recombines TRBV6-5 with TRBJ2-5, with 8 bases fitting TRBD1. Looked up from germline, CDR1 is MNHEY and CDR2 is SVGAGI. This CDR3 comprises 15 residues. The J segment lost 7 bases and the V segment lost 5 bases, leaving 12 bases of the junction unmatched. The chain's CDR3 is CASSPSLTGVGTQYF. In DNA form, the CDR3 reads TGTGCCAGCAGTCCTTCCTTGACAGGGGTGGGGACCCAGTACTTC.

The rearrangement uses TRBV5-1 and TRBJ1-1; maybe TRBD1 (5 bases). The CDR3 has 15 residues. From germline, CDR1 is SGHRS and CDR2 YFSETQ. Trimming left V 4 bases short and J 4 bases short, with 17 bases between. DNA of the CDR3: TGCGCCAGCAGCCTAATCCCGACAGAAGGCACTGAAGCTTTCTTT. Its translation is CASSLIPTEGTEAFF.

This chain joins TRBV20-1 and TRBJ2-7; TRBD2 might be the D (6 bases). V lost 2 bases, J lost 11 bases, and 10 bases lay in between. The CDR3 contains 10 residues. Per germline, CDR1 DFQATT and CDR2 SNEGSKA (reference sequence). For the CDR3, the DNA is TGCAGTGCTAGAATCGGGGGTGAGTACGTC. This sequence encodes CSARIGGEYV.

The rearrangement joins TRBV3-1 (or the pseudogene TRBV3-2) to TRBJ2-1; TRBD2 agrees at 11 bases. V lost 1 base to trimming and J lost 10 bases; unmatched junction nucleotides: 9. The germline V gene encodes CDR1 LGHDT and CDR2 YNNKEL (reference sequence). CDR3 size: 16 residues. In DNA, the CDR3 is TGTGCCAGCAGCCAAGGAGGACTAGCGGGCCTACGGGAGCAGTTCTTC. Its protein is CASSQGGLAGLREQFF.

The rearrangement links TRBV7-8 to TRBJ2-7; D is unresolved. This CDR3 has 13 residues. The germline V gene has CDR1 SGHVS and CDR2 FQNEAQ. Trimming cost V 0 bases and J 3 bases, with 6 bases left between them. The CDR3 protein is CASSLATSYEQYF. The CDR3 bases are TGTGCCAGCAGCTTAGCCACCAGCTACGAGCAGTACTTC.

The chain carries TRBV6-1 and TRBJ2-1; 8 bases line up with TRBD2. With V trimmed by 0 bases and J by 8 bases, 9 bases remained unmatched. The CDR3 length is 16 residues. Germline V gene data show CDR1 as MNHNS and CDR2 as SASEGT. For the CDR3, the DNA is TGTGCCAGCAGTGAAGCCCTAGCGGGCGGCCAGGATGAGCAGTTCTTC. It yields the protein CASSEALAGGQDEQFF.

The chain links TRBV7-6 to TRBJ2-1; TRBD1 matches at 9 bases. Germline loops: CDR1 SGHVS, CDR2 FNYEAQ. The CDR3 has 16 residues. The trim removed 4 bases at V and 8 bases at J, leaving 12 bases unmatched. DNA of the CDR3: TGTGCCAGCAGCTACCAGGCGACAGGGGGGTCGGATGAGCAGTTCTTC. This gives the protein CASSYQATGGSDEQFF.

This clone was seen only a few times. The chain uses TRBV29-1 and TRBJ2-3; no firm D call. The V and J ends lost 7 bases and 2 bases respectively, with 13 bases between them. This CDR3 contains 13 residues. From germline, CDR1 is SQVTM and CDR2 ANQGSEA. The CDR3 coding sequence is TGCAGCGCGCGTCCTGACTCCACAGATACGCAGTATTTT. Translated, it gives CSARPDSTDTQYF.

This clone was observed once. The chain has TRBV6-5 and TRBJ2-6, with a possible D match to TRBD1 (6 bases). V was shortened by 6 bases and J by 3 bases, with 9 bases between the two germline ends. There are 14 residues in the CDR3. The germline V gene has CDR1 MNHEY and CDR2 SVGAGI. CDR3: CASRTGLGANVLTF. In DNA, the CDR3 is TGTGCCAGCAGAACAGGGCTTGGGGCCAACGTCCTGACTTTC.

Comment on this clone: An end of the junction does not agree with germline; a read error may underlie this. The chain employs TRBV4-3 and TRBJ2-1; no definite D call. Germline CDR1 is LGHNA and CDR2 is YSLEER. The length of the CDR3 is 13 residues. CDR3: CASSQDLYSEQFF. The CDR3 bases are TGCGCCAGCAGCCAAGACCTCTACAGTGAGCAGTTCTTC.

CDR3 residues: CASSLDTNKETQYF. CDR3 DNA sequence: TGTGCCAGCAGCTTGGATACTAATAAAGAGACCCAGTACTTC. V is TRBV5-5 and J is TRBJ2-5; D is undetermined. The CDR3 is 14 residues long. Trimming shortened V by 0 bases and J by 3 bases, and 9 bases separated the two germline ends. Looked up from germline, CDR1 is SGHKS and CDR2 is YYEKEE (reference sequence).

The V gene is TRBV12-3 or TRBV12-4, the J gene TRBJ2-1; D unresolved. The CDR3 is 13 residues long. Trimming left V 1 base short and J 6 bases short, with 7 bases between. CDR3 region: CASSLVVVNEQFF. The CDR3 DNA sequence: TGTGCCAGCAGTTTAGTTGTGGTCAATGAGCAGTTCTTC.

V gene TRBV28 combines with J gene TRBJ2-1, with 12 bases matching TRBD2. CDR1 is MDHEN, CDR2 SYDVKM, per germline. This CDR3 spans 16 amino acids. J gave up 3 bases and V 8 bases, and 8 bases lay outside the gene matches. The CDR3, as DNA: TGTGCCAGCGAAGGCCTAGCGGGAGGGGGCTACAATGAGCAGTTCTTC. This gives the protein CASEGLAGGGYNEQFF.